Listed below are T cell receptor beta chains from one sample, sequenced in a study of cytomegalovirus exposure and HLA in healthy donors. The assay was immunoSEQ multiplex PCR, and TCRdb's table has in-frame clones only and misses some. The sample includes about 170,000 clones, around two thirds of them seen just once. The sequencing sample was made of PBMCs. Receptors originate from a man between 35 and 55 years old in good health and CMV-seronegative. CDR3s include the opening cysteine and the closing phenylalanine or tryptophan. D genes are given only for firm matches. Only some rows state a clone size, as once, few, many or a class for expanded clones.

abundance: -
j_gene: TRBJ1-2
d_gene: TRBD1
v_gene: TRBV10-3
CDR3nt: TGTGCCATCAGTCCGGGACAGGGGTCTAGCTATGGCTACACCTTC
CDR3aa: CAISPGQGSSYGYTF

abundance: few
j_gene: TRBJ2-7
d_gene: TRBD1
v_gene: TRBV5-6
CDR3nt: TGTGCCAGCAGCGCCGGGACAGGGACCCCACTCTACGAGCAGTACTTC
CDR3aa: CASSAGTGTPLYEQYF

abundance: -
j_gene: TRBJ2-2
d_gene: TRBD1
v_gene: TRBV2
CDR3nt: TGTGCCAGCGCCAGACAGGGCTACACCGGGGAGCTGTTTTTT
CDR3aa: CASARQGYTGELFF

abundance: -
j_gene: TRBJ2-7
d_gene: -
v_gene: TRBV29-1
CDR3nt: TGCAGCGTTGTCCCAGAGGACTACGAGCAGTACTTC
CDR3aa: CSVVPEDYEQYF

abundance: few
j_gene: TRBJ1-1
d_gene: TRBD1
v_gene: TRBV28
CDR3nt: TGTGCCAGCAGTCGAAGGACAGGGCACACTGAAGCTTTCTTT
CDR3aa: CASSRRTGHTEAFF

abundance: -
j_gene: TRBJ1-6
d_gene: TRBD1
v_gene: TRBV11-2
CDR3nt: TGTGCCAGCAGCACCTGGGACAGGGGCAATTCACCCCTCCACTTT
CDR3aa: CASSTWDRGNSPLHF

abundance: -
j_gene: TRBJ1-1
d_gene: -
v_gene: TRBV12-2
CDR3nt: TGTGCAAGTCGCTTATCGTCCGGACAGGGTCGGGACACTGAAGCTTTCTTT
CDR3aa: CASRLSSGQGRDTEAFF

abundance: -
j_gene: TRBJ2-1
d_gene: TRBD2
v_gene: TRBV29-1
CDR3nt: TGCAGCGTTGATTTGGGGACTAGCGGGAGCTGGCGTAATGAGCAGTTCTTC
CDR3aa: CSVDLGTSGSWRNEQFF

abundance: -
j_gene: TRBJ2-1
d_gene: TRBD2
v_gene: TRBV6-1
CDR3nt: TGTGCCAGCGACCCTAGCGGGGGTTACAATGAGCAGTTCTTC
CDR3aa: CASDPSGGYNEQFF

abundance: -
j_gene: TRBJ2-3
d_gene: TRBD2
v_gene: TRBV4-3
CDR3nt: TGCGCCAGCAGCGATATAGCGGGAGGAGGGGATACGCAGTATTTT
CDR3aa: CASSDIAGGGDTQYF

abundance: -
j_gene: TRBJ2-7
d_gene: -
v_gene: TRBV7-8
CDR3nt: TGTGCCAGCAGCTTCCCAACCTACGAGCAGTACTTC
CDR3aa: CASSFPTYEQYF

abundance: -
j_gene: TRBJ1-4
d_gene: TRBD1
v_gene: TRBV5-1
CDR3nt: TGCGCCAGCAGCCCTACGACAGGGAATGAAAAACTGTTTTTT
CDR3aa: CASSPTTGNEKLFF

abundance: -
j_gene: TRBJ2-3
d_gene: TRBD2
v_gene: TRBV10-1
CDR3nt: TGCGCCACCGGCGGGCTAGCGGGAATATCAGATACGCAGTATTTT
CDR3aa: CATGGLAGISDTQYF

abundance: -
j_gene: TRBJ2-7
d_gene: TRBD1
v_gene: TRBV27
CDR3nt: TGTGCCAGCAGTTTAAGGGACAGAGTCTACGAGCAGTACTTC
CDR3aa: CASSLRDRVYEQYF

abundance: -
j_gene: TRBJ2-1
d_gene: -
v_gene: TRBV30
CDR3nt: TGTGCCTGGAGGTGGCGGGCTCCCTACAATGAGCAGTTCTTC
CDR3aa: CAWRWRAPYNEQFF

abundance: -
j_gene: TRBJ1-4
d_gene: -
v_gene: TRBV6-1
CDR3nt: TGTGCCAGCAGTGAAGCGGGACACTTTAATGAAAAACTGTTTTTT
CDR3aa: CASSEAGHFNEKLFF